This TCR beta chain was sequenced for a study of cytomegalovirus exposure and HLA in healthy donors. Study observations and caveats: Looking again later, the authors saw that most CMV-associated TCR beta chains seemed HLA-restricted. 87-base-pair reads could not separate some V segments, including TRBV6-2 and TRBV6-3.

This CDR3 is built from 13 residues. V was trimmed by 7 bases and J by 2 bases, leaving 11 bases between them. CDR1 is MNHNS and CDR2 is SASEGT in the germline V gene. The PCR had 60 Vbeta and 13 Jbeta primers. Libraries were prepared by immunoSEQ multiplex PCR; TCRdb keeps only in-frame clonotypes and omits some of them. The table records roughly 150,000 clones, roughly 85% of them present only once. A word on this clone: Its antigen is not known.

The sequence was obtained from a man aged 35 to 55 in good health and CMV-seropositive. The genes are TRBV6-1 and TRBJ1-2; the D gene is possibly TRBD1 (5 bases). Sequenced sample: PBMCs. The CDR3 region is CASTPGVNYGYTF. CDR3 nucleotides: TGTGCCAGCACCCCGGGGGTGAACTATGGCTACACCTTC.